Included here is one TCR beta chain sequence, with context. CDR1 and CDR2 (germline): GTSNPN, SVGIG (reference sequence). The CDR3 loop spans 13 amino acids. Trimming removed 1 base from V and 1 base from J, with 8 bases in between. Assay: immunoSEQ multiplex PCR; the TCRdb copy retains only in-frame clones and omits some. Of tens of thousands of clones in the sample, around 89% were seen once. The sample comes from a study of blood T cell repertoires in COVID-19. Study context: Specimens from acute and convalescent COVID-19 originated in the United States, Italy and Spain.

The rearrangement joins TRBV30 to TRBJ2-7, with a tentative D call TRBD1 (5 bases). This TCR came from a human donor in a cohort sampled during active COVID-19. Sequenced sample: peripheral blood. The CDR3 DNA is TGTGCCTGGAGTGACAGGTTATCCTACGAGCAGTACTTC. Residues: CAWSDRLSYEQYF.